Considering frequency, the clone carrying this T cell receptor (beta chain) is medium-sized (0.01 to 0.1%). No antigen is known for it. The sample is drawn from a study of T cell clusters in autoimmune cytopenias. Study-level information: TRB sequencing had a median approximately 50,000 reads and 2,000 to 2,500 distinct clonotypes per sample.

Study-wide results and caveats: Primary autoimmune cytopenia patients seemingly lacked the physiological T cell clusters found in healthy donors. TRB repertoire shifts in secondary cytopenia and chronic lymphocytic leukemia mostly reflected lymphoma, not autoimmunity.

TRB was amplified by touch-down multiplex PCR, primer pools A and B combined. TCRdb re-called the multiplex PCR reads and shows each CDR3 protein once, DNA omitted. The sample data list 7,500 to 9,500 distinct CDR3 sequences. Each sample's input was around 250 ng genomic DNA, some 38,000 genome equivalents. Germline CDR1 and CDR2: LNHDA and SQIVND (reference sequence). This CDR3 is 16 amino acids long. The origin of this receptor is a human donor with an autoimmune cytopenia or autoimmune hepatitis (not recorded which). The sample consisted of peripheral blood. The chain is built from TRBV19 and TRBJ2-1; checking the TCRdb D call of TRBD2 is not possible without DNA. The CDR3 region is CASSIGGLAGYNEQFF.